The clone carrying this T cell receptor (beta chain) has only one observation. The data stem from a study of cytotoxic CD8 clonotypes in ibrutinib-treated CLL. Study as a whole: There were 11 relapsed/refractory patients and about 15 treatment-naive patients, and fewer than 18 were IGHV unmutated. Patients attained 25 or so partial and 2 complete responses; at median about 70 months, approximately 14 remained remitted while about twelve progressed.

A 1 in 200,000 to 1 in 1 million T cell depth was the sequencing target. Using immunoSEQ multiplex PCR, the repertoire was profiled, and TCRdb retains in-frame clones only, with some absent. The sample shows some 46,000 clones, 60% to 80% of them seen only once. Cryopreserved PBMCs provided around 2 micrograms of genomic DNA for the TCR beta libraries. CDR3 size: 15 residues. Germline CDR1 and CDR2: MNHEY and SVGAGI. The trim removed 2 bases at V and 7 bases at J, leaving 7 bases unmatched. The rearrangement uses TRBV6-5 and TRBJ1-4; 7 bases match TRBD1. The sequence was obtained from a human donor with chronic lymphocytic leukemia. Sequenced here: PBMCs, sampled after 12 months of ibrutinib treatment. CDR3 in DNA: TGTGCCAGCAGTTACAGAAGACAGGGTCCTGAAAAACTGTTTTTT. Translating gives CASSYRRQGPEKLFF.